This T cell receptor beta chain was identified during a study of T-cell reconstitution after alpha-beta-depleted transplantation in children. There are many counts of this clonotype. Its antigen is unidentified. General study findings and limits: A year post-transplant, T-cell counts and diversity derived mostly from newly produced T cells. Some patients owed their high day-60 TCRbeta diversity to surviving recipient T cells and thymic progenitors. By about two months after transplant, alpha-beta T cells reportedly arose from several hundred graft clones that had expanded.

TCRbeta library construction was performed incorporating unique molecular identifiers. TCRdb fed the PCR reads into MiXCR, producing one record per CDR3 protein. The data hold around 300,000 distinct CDR3 sequences, with approximately 10% observed a single time. V shed 9 bases and J shed 0 bases, with 12 bases lying between them. The CDR3 sequence is 14 residues long. The TCR was taken from a male patient between 2 and 10 years old who had a stem cell transplant for chronic granulomatous disease, so the T cells may come from the graft donor. The chain has TRBV12-3 or TRBV12-4 and TRBJ1-5; D gene uncertain. The specimen comprised peripheral blood, sampled 180 days after TCRalphabeta/CD19-depleted stem cell transplant. The CDR3 DNA reads as TGTGCCAGTCGACATGGGGTTAGCAATCAGCCCCAGCATTTT. Its protein product is CASRHGVSNQPQHF.